Shown below are 21 T cell receptor beta chains from a single sample sequenced in a study of control samples from healthy donors and cancer patients. TCRdb keeps only in-frame clones here, not all; method: immunoSEQ multiplex PCR. This repertoire shows more than 140,000 clones, approximately 94% found once; its top ten account for about an eighth. Sequencing used blood. Every receptor here comes from a man in his forties in good health.

J is TRBJ2-7 and V is TRBV7-4; tentative D call: TRBD1 (6 bases). The ends were cut back, 5 bases at V and 2 bases at J, with 16 bases in the middle. Per the germline V gene, CDR1 is SGHVT and CDR2 is SQSDAQ. CDR3 length: 15 amino acids. CDR3 bases: TGTGCCAGCAGCCCCGGACAGAGGGTAACCTACGAGCAGTACTTC. It specifies CASSPGQRVTYEQYF.

In this sample, this clone turned up a few times. V gene TRBV29-1 combines with J gene TRBJ1-1; perhaps TRBD1 as D (5 bases). The CDR3 has 11 residues. Germline V gene sequence: CDR1 SQVTM, CDR2 ANQGSEA. V gave up 7 bases and J gave up 0 bases, with 6 bases separating them. CDR3 protein: CSARVNTEAFF. The CDR3 bases are TGCAGCGCCAGGGTGAACACTGAAGCTTTCTTT.

The chain combines TRBV2 with TRBJ1-2, with D possibly TRBD1 on 5 matching bases. The CDR3 has 12 residues. The ends were cut back, 8 bases at V and 2 bases at J, with 9 bases in the middle. Germline V CDR1 and CDR2: SNHLY, FYNNEI. The CDR3 sequence: CASSGYNYGYTF. The CDR3 DNA is TGTGCCAGCTCAGGGTACAACTATGGCTACACCTTC.

The chain couples TRBV18 to TRBJ2-5, with TRBD1 matching over 9 bases. This CDR3 has 15 residues. Germline values: CDR1 KGHSH, CDR2 LQKENI. V shed 3 bases and J 5 bases; nucleotides not matched to a gene: 7. The CDR3 DNA is TGTGCCAGCTCACCCGGACAGGGGAGCCGGGAGACCCAGTACTTC. Protein product: CASSPGQGSRETQYF. The full variable domain, with the rest looked up from reference TRBV18 and TRBJ2-5, is NAGVMQNPRHLVRRRGQEARLRCSPMKGHSHVYWYRQLPEEGLKFMVYLQKENIIDESGMPKERFSAEFPKEGPSILRIQQVVRGDSAAYFCASSPGQGSRETQYFGPGTRLLVL.

The rearrangement joins TRBV19 to TRBJ1-1, with D unresolved. This CDR3 contains 14 residues. In germline, CDR1 is LNHDA, CDR2 SQIVND (reference sequence). Trimming pared 6 bases from V and 1 base from J, leaving 12 bases between. In DNA, the CDR3 is TGTGCCAGTAGCCCCTTTACACCGAACACTGAAGCTTTCTTT. Its protein is CASSPFTPNTEAFF.

The chain carries TRBV2 and TRBJ1-1; no clear D gene. CDR3 length: 16 amino acids. V was shortened by 1 base and J by 2 bases, with 14 bases between the two germline ends. Looked up from germline, CDR1 is SNHLY and CDR2 is FYNNEI. The CDR3 sequence: CASSEVLVRGNTEAFF. CDR3 DNA sequence: TGTGCCAGCAGTGAAGTACTTGTGCGGGGTAACACTGAAGCTTTCTTT.

This clone was picked up a small number of times. J is TRBJ1-5 and V is TRBV28, with D uncertain. The CDR3 contains 13 residues. The germline V gene has CDR1 MDHEN and CDR2 SYDVKM. With 4 bases removed from V and 9 bases from J, the gap between germline ends came to 13 bases. The CDR3 spells CASSSGPLGPQHF. CDR3 nucleotides: TGTGCCAGCAGTTCCGGGCCCCTAGGGCCCCAGCATTTT.

The chain links TRBV5-1 to TRBJ2-7; TRBD1 is a possible D gene (6 bases). CDR3 length: 16 amino acids. The V gene lost 2 bases and the J gene lost 5 bases, with 20 bases spanning the gap. CDR1 and CDR2 (germline): SGHRS, YFSETQ. In nucleotides, the CDR3 is TGCGCCAGCAGCTTTGGTCGACCAGGGGTCTTCAACGAGCAGTACTTC. Translation gives CASSFGRPGVFNEQYF.

The V gene is TRBV5-1, the J gene TRBJ1-1; 10 bases agree with TRBD1. The ends lost 2 bases at V and 1 base at J; junction bases unmatched: 5. CDR3 size: 16 residues. Germline CDR1 is SGHRS and CDR2 is YFSETQ. CDR3 amino acids: CASSFTRDRGNTEAFF. CDR3 in DNA: TGCGCCAGCAGCTTCACCAGGGACAGGGGGAACACTGAAGCTTTCTTT.

This chain connects TRBV4-2 to TRBJ2-7; 7 nucleotides align to TRBD1. The junction had 7 bases not matched to a gene; V was cut back by 3 bases and J by 2 bases. Germline V gene data show CDR1 as LGHNA and CDR2 as YNFKEQ. The length of the CDR3 is 15 residues. Here the CDR3 DNA reads TGTGCCAGCAGCCACCGTAGAGGGGGCACCTACGAGCAGTACTTC. It translates to CASSHRRGGTYEQYF.

V usage is TRBV5-1 and J usage is TRBJ2-5; D possibly corresponds to TRBD1 (6 bases). Germline loops: CDR1 SGHRS, CDR2 YFSETQ. CDR3 length: 14 residues. The V end was cut by 1 base, the J end by 2 bases, with 9 bases between. CDR3 loop: CASSLTGTQETQYF. The CDR3 DNA reads as TGCGCCAGCAGCTTGACAGGGACACAAGAGACCCAGTACTTC.

The chain recombines TRBV7-9 with TRBJ2-6; the D gene could be TRBD1 or TRBD2 (5 bases each). From germline, CDR1 is SEHNR and CDR2 FQNEAQ (reference sequence). V lost 1 base to trimming and J lost 0 bases, with 10 bases between them. This CDR3 comprises 17 residues. This CDR3 reads CASSLGLRGSGANVLTF. The CDR3 DNA follows: TGTGCCAGCAGCTTAGGGCTGAGGGGCTCTGGGGCCAACGTCCTGACTTTC.

This chain links TRBV9 with TRBJ1-1; possibly TRBD1 for D (5 bases). The CDR3 length is 16 residues. The V and J ends lost 0 bases and 3 bases respectively, with 15 bases between them. Germline CDR1 reads SGDLS; CDR2 reads YYNGEE. For the CDR3, the DNA is TGTGCCAGCAGCGTAGAAAGTAGGATAGGGGACACTGAAGCTTTCTTT. Protein: CASSVESRIGDTEAFF. Full variable domain (missing parts from reference TRBV9 and TRBJ1-1): DSGVTQTPKHLITATGQRVTLRCSPRSGDLSVYWYQQSLDQGLQFLIQYYNGEERAKGNILERFSAQQFPDLHSELNLSSLELGDSALYFCASSVESRIGDTEAFFGQGTRLTVV.

This rearrangement joins TRBV4-2 to TRBJ2-7; 9 positions match TRBD2. There are 14 residues in the CDR3. The V segment lost 4 bases and the J segment 1 base; nucleotides outside the gene matches: 2. CDR1 is LGHNA and CDR2 is YNFKEQ in the germline V gene. CDR3 DNA: TGTGCCAGCAGCCTAGCGGGGGCTTCCTACGAGCAGTACTTC. Encoded protein: CASSLAGASYEQYF.

This sequence joins TRBV30 and TRBJ1-3; D unresolved. Germline loops: CDR1 GTSNPN, CDR2 SVGIG (reference sequence). V lost 3 bases and J 0 bases, leaving 6 bases between the germline ends. This CDR3 contains 13 residues. This chain's CDR3 is CAWSLISGNTIYF. CDR3 nucleotide sequence: TGTGCCTGGAGCCTCATCTCTGGAAACACCATATATTTT.

CDR3 coding DNA: TGTGCCAGCAGTGAAATAGCGGGATATGCCTACGAGCAGTACTTC. This codes for CASSEIAGYAYEQYF. The V and J genes are TRBV6-1 and TRBJ2-7; 8 bases are a match to TRBD2. The CDR3 totals 15 residues. Germline V gives CDR1 MNHNS, CDR2 SASEGT. The junction had 5 bases not matched to a gene; V was cut back by 2 bases and J by 2 bases.

This chain joins TRBV27 and TRBJ1-5; possible D gene TRBD1, 6 bases. The germline V and J ends were trimmed by 3 bases and 6 bases, with 12 bases remaining between them. The CDR3 is 14 amino acids. Germline-derived CDR1 and CDR2 are MNHEY and SMNVEV (reference sequence). CDR3 DNA: TGTGCCAGCAGTTTGGAGACAGGTAGTCAGCCCCAGCATTTT. It translates to CASSLETGSQPQHF.

The V and J genes are TRBV12-3 or TRBV12-4 and TRBJ2-7, with D hard to call. The CDR3 sequence is 11 residues long. V lost 10 bases and J lost 2, with 9 bases in between. CDR3 loop: CATHRAYEQYF. The CDR3 DNA sequence: TGTGCCACCCACCGGGCCTACGAGCAGTACTTC.

The V call is TRBV11-2, the J call TRBJ1-2; 8 bases map to TRBD1. The length of the CDR3 is 13 residues. J lost 6 bases, V lost 5 bases, and 5 bases had no gene match. Germline CDR1 and CDR2: SGHAT and FQNNGV. CDR3 coding DNA: TGTGCCAGCAGCCTGTGGACAGGGAATGGCTACACCTTC. Protein: CASSLWTGNGYTF.

The chain is built from TRBV28 and TRBJ1-5, with D maybe TRBD1 (6 bases). V was cut by 4 bases and J by 3 bases, with 25 bases left in between. Germline V gene lookup returns CDR1 MDHEN and CDR2 SYDVKM. The CDR3 extends over 19 amino acids. The CDR3 loop reads CASSSLNDLYRGINQPQHF. For the CDR3, the DNA is TGTGCCAGCAGTTCGCTTAACGACCTTTATAGGGGGATCAATCAGCCCCAGCATTTT. The variable domain in full, completed from reference TRBV28 and TRBJ1-5, reads DVKVTQSSRYLVKRTGEKVFLECVQDMDHENMFWYRQDPGLGLRLIYFSYDVKMKEKGDIPEGYSVSREKKERFSLILESASTNQTSMYLCASSSLNDLYRGINQPQHFGDGTRLSIL.

Points on this clone: The sample has other DNA sequences that encode this CDR3 too. The chain couples TRBV7-8 to TRBJ1-5, with D maybe TRBD1 (5 bases). This CDR3 is built from 16 residues. V lost 1 base to trimming and J lost 0 bases, with 10 bases between them. Germline CDR1 reads SGHVS; CDR2 reads FQNEAQ. In nucleotides, the CDR3 is TGTGCCAGCAGCTTAGGGGACGGGTATAGCAATCAGCCCCAGCATTTT. This encodes CASSLGDGYSNQPQHF.